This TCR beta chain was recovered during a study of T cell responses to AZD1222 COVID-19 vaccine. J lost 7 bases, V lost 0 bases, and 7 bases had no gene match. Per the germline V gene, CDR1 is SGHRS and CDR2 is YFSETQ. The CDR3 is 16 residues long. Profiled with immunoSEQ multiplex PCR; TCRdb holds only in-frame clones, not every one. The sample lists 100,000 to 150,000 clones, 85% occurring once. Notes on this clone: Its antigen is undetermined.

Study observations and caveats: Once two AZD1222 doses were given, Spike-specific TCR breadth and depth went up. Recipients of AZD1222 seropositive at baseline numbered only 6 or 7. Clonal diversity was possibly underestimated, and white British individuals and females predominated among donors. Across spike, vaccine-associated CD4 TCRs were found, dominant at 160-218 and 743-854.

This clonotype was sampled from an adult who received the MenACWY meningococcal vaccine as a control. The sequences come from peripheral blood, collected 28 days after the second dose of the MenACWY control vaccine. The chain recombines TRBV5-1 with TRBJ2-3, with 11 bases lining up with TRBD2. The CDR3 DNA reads TGCGCCAGCAGCTTGGTTCCTAGCGGGAGGTTGAATACGCAGTATTTT. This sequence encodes CASSLVPSGRLNTQYF.